The rows below give T cell receptor beta chains drawn from one sample of a study of molecular identifiers for immune sequencing clone quantification. A single record per CDR3 protein comes from TCRdb applying MiXCR to the PCR reads. The table shows under 650,000 distinct CDR3 sequences, with 20% occurring only once. The sequenced material came from naive CD8+ T cells from blood, with Jurkat cell RNA spiked in. These receptors were collected from a human donor in good health. Some libraries in this study had Jurkat cell RNA spiked in. Both conserved end residues are part of each CDR3. The D gene is left open where the match is weak. Size values are once, few and many counts, or a class for expanded clones, and some rows have none.

clone_size: .
v_call: TRBV18
d_call: TRBD1
j_call: TRBJ2-5
cdr3_aa: CASSHPGQGAEGTQYF
cdr3_nt: TGTGCCAGCTCACATCCAGGACAGGGCGCGGAGGGGACCCAGTACTTC

clone_size: few
v_call: TRBV27
d_call: TRBD2
j_call: TRBJ2-6
cdr3_aa: CASSKTSGRSFGANVLTF
cdr3_nt: TGTGCCAGCAGTAAGACTAGCGGGAGGAGTTTTGGGGCCAACGTCCTGACTTTC

clone_size: many
v_call: TRBV27
d_call: TRBD2
j_call: TRBJ2-3
cdr3_aa: CASSLSKSSGRAGTDTQYF
cdr3_nt: TGTGCCAGCAGTTTATCGAAGTCTAGCGGGAGGGCCGGGACAGATACGCAGTATTTT

clone_size: .
v_call: TRBV7-2
d_call: TRBD1
j_call: TRBJ1-1
cdr3_aa: CASSLFAGTGATEAFF
cdr3_nt: TGTGCCAGCAGCTTGTTCGCCGGGACAGGGGCCACTGAAGCTTTCTTT

clone_size: many
v_call: TRBV12-3/TRBV12-4
d_call: .
j_call: TRBJ1-5
cdr3_aa: CASSWTIYSNQPQHF
cdr3_nt: TGTGCCAGCAGTTGGACCATTTATAGCAATCAGCCCCAGCATTTT

clone_size: many
v_call: TRBV4-1
d_call: .
j_call: TRBJ1-4
cdr3_aa: CASSPPGLEEKLFF
cdr3_nt: TGCGCCAGCAGCCCTCCCGGACTCGAGGAAAAACTGTTTTTT

clone_size: .
v_call: TRBV2
d_call: .
j_call: TRBJ1-1
cdr3_aa: CASGDSEAFF
cdr3_nt: TGTGCGTCAGGGGACTCTGAAGCTTTCTTT

clone_size: many
v_call: TRBV4-3
d_call: .
j_call: TRBJ2-1
cdr3_aa: CASRFLGSNGEQFF
cdr3_nt: TGCGCCAGCAGATTTCTCGGTAGCAACGGTGAGCAGTTCTTC

clone_size: .
v_call: TRBV20-1
d_call: .
j_call: TRBJ1-2
cdr3_aa: CSANDRLEDYGYTF
cdr3_nt: TGCAGTGCTAACGACAGGTTGGAAGACTATGGCTACACCTTC

clone_size: many
v_call: TRBV28
d_call: TRBD2
j_call: TRBJ2-3
cdr3_aa: CASSLLAGGGDTQYF
cdr3_nt: TGTGCCAGCAGTTTACTAGCGGGAGGAGGGGATACGCAGTATTTT

clone_size: many
v_call: TRBV10-1
d_call: TRBD2
j_call: TRBJ2-3
cdr3_aa: CASSQSGGGTDTQYF
cdr3_nt: TGCGCCAGCTCCCAGTCGGGGGGTGGCACAGATACGCAGTATTTT

clone_size: many
v_call: TRBV5-6
d_call: TRBD2
j_call: TRBJ2-7
cdr3_aa: CASSWGLAAAYEQYF
cdr3_nt: TGTGCCAGCAGCTGGGGACTAGCGGCCGCCTACGAGCAGTACTTC

clone_size: .
v_call: TRBV10-3
d_call: TRBD2
j_call: TRBJ2-7
cdr3_aa: CAISESGGRVGEQYF
cdr3_nt: TGTGCCATCAGTGAGTCGGGCGGGAGGGTTGGGGAGCAGTACTTC

clone_size: many
v_call: TRBV20-1
d_call: TRBD2
j_call: TRBJ2-1
cdr3_aa: CSARGLAGYNEQFF
cdr3_nt: TGCAGTGCTAGAGGACTAGCGGGGTACAATGAGCAGTTCTTC

clone_size: .
v_call: TRBV28
d_call: .
j_call: TRBJ1-4
cdr3_aa: CASSLWEESSVEKLFF
cdr3_nt: TGTGCCAGCAGTTTATGGGAGGAATCATCTGTTGAAAAACTGTTTTTT

clone_size: many
v_call: TRBV6-6
d_call: TRBD1
j_call: TRBJ2-7
cdr3_aa: CASSTGTESSF
cdr3_nt: TGTGCCAGCAGTACCGGGACAGAGTCGTCCTTC

clone_size: .
v_call: TRBV10-3
d_call: TRBD2
j_call: TRBJ2-3
cdr3_aa: CAISESLLTSGSADTQYF
cdr3_nt: TGTGCCATCAGTGAGTCTCTTCTTACTAGCGGGTCCGCAGATACGCAGTATTTT

clone_size: .
v_call: TRBV11-2
d_call: TRBD2
j_call: TRBJ2-5
cdr3_aa: CASSLLAGVRGETQYF
cdr3_nt: TGTGCCAGCAGCTTATTAGCGGGGGTGCGGGGGGAGACCCAGTACTTC

clone_size: few
v_call: TRBV9
d_call: .
j_call: TRBJ2-5
cdr3_aa: CASSGLRDGQWETQYF
cdr3_nt: TGTGCCAGCAGCGGCCTTAGGGACGGTCAATGGGAGACCCAGTACTTC

clone_size: many
v_call: TRBV5-1
d_call: TRBD2
j_call: TRBJ2-7
cdr3_aa: CASSYTPGLASYEQYF
cdr3_nt: TGCGCCAGCAGCTATACACCGGGACTAGCGTCCTACGAGCAGTACTTC

clone_size: many
v_call: TRBV9
d_call: .
j_call: TRBJ2-3
cdr3_aa: CASSASGVNTDTQYF
cdr3_nt: TGTGCCAGCAGCGCCTCCGGAGTGAACACAGATACGCAGTATTTT

clone_size: few
v_call: TRBV5-5
d_call: TRBD1
j_call: TRBJ2-1
cdr3_aa: CASSWDRGGVNYNEQFF
cdr3_nt: TGTGCCAGCAGCTGGGACAGGGGTGGGGTAAACTACAATGAGCAGTTCTTC

clone_size: .
v_call: TRBV30
d_call: .
j_call: TRBJ1-4
cdr3_aa: CAWSATGFQNERLFF
cdr3_nt: TGTGCCTGGAGTGCAACAGGATTCCAAAATGAAAGACTGTTTTTT

clone_size: few
v_call: TRBV27
d_call: TRBD2
j_call: TRBJ2-7
cdr3_aa: CASSLNGGGNYEQYF
cdr3_nt: TGTGCCAGCAGTTTAAACGGCGGGGGGAACTACGAGCAGTACTTC

clone_size: few
v_call: TRBV27
d_call: TRBD1
j_call: TRBJ2-2
cdr3_aa: CASSLWDRGVPGELFF
cdr3_nt: TGTGCCAGCAGTTTATGGGACAGGGGGGTTCCCGGGGAGCTGTTTTTT

clone_size: many
v_call: TRBV10-3
d_call: .
j_call: TRBJ2-5
cdr3_aa: CAISEGAGVDQETQYF
cdr3_nt: TGTGCCATCAGTGAGGGAGCAGGGGTGGACCAAGAGACCCAGTACTTC

clone_size: .
v_call: TRBV20-1
d_call: .
j_call: TRBJ2-7
cdr3_aa: CSASLGTYEQYF
cdr3_nt: TGCAGTGCTAGCTTAGGGACCTACGAGCAGTACTTC

clone_size: many
v_call: TRBV6-5
d_call: .
j_call: TRBJ2-7
cdr3_aa: CASRIGGTTYEQYF
cdr3_nt: TGTGCCAGCAGAATAGGCGGGACAACCTACGAGCAGTACTTC

clone_size: many
v_call: TRBV12-3/TRBV12-4
d_call: .
j_call: TRBJ1-1
cdr3_aa: CASSHSSWGGGAEAFF
cdr3_nt: TGTGCCAGCAGTCACTCGTCTTGGGGGGGAGGGGCTGAAGCTTTCTTT

clone_size: .
v_call: TRBV9
d_call: .
j_call: TRBJ1-1
cdr3_aa: CASSVGAGNTEAFF
cdr3_nt: TGTGCCAGCAGCGTAGGAGCAGGGAACACTGAAGCTTTCTTT

clone_size: few
v_call: TRBV6-2/TRBV6-3
d_call: .
j_call: TRBJ2-3
cdr3_aa: CASSLDWGATQYF
cdr3_nt: TGTGCCAGCAGCCTCGACTGGGGGGCTACGCAGTATTTT

clone_size: many
v_call: TRBV29-1
d_call: TRBD1
j_call: TRBJ2-2
cdr3_aa: CSVGTGGADGELFF
cdr3_nt: TGCAGCGTTGGGACAGGGGGCGCGGACGGGGAGCTGTTTTTT

clone_size: many
v_call: TRBV28
d_call: .
j_call: TRBJ2-7
cdr3_aa: CASSIRGDGLVHEQYF
cdr3_nt: TGTGCCAGCAGCATCAGGGGGGATGGGCTTGTCCACGAGCAGTACTTC

clone_size: many
v_call: TRBV11-2
d_call: TRBD1
j_call: TRBJ1-5
cdr3_aa: CASSYGTGLNQPQHF
cdr3_nt: TGTGCCAGCAGCTACGGGACAGGACTTAATCAGCCCCAGCATTTT

clone_size: many
v_call: TRBV7-9
d_call: TRBD2
j_call: TRBJ2-3
cdr3_aa: CASSRRTSGDTDTQYF
cdr3_nt: TGTGCCAGCAGCCGGCGGACTAGCGGGGACACAGATACGCAGTATTTT

clone_size: many
v_call: TRBV28
d_call: .
j_call: TRBJ1-1
cdr3_aa: CASSFVGGDTEAFF
cdr3_nt: TGTGCCAGCAGTTTTGTTGGGGGCGACACTGAAGCTTTCTTT

clone_size: few
v_call: TRBV4-3
d_call: .
j_call: TRBJ1-5
cdr3_aa: CASSQDVESNQPQHF
cdr3_nt: TGCGCCAGCAGCCAAGATGTCGAAAGCAATCAGCCCCAGCATTTT

clone_size: many
v_call: TRBV7-2
d_call: TRBD1
j_call: TRBJ1-3
cdr3_aa: CASSLAQGGGSGNTIYF
cdr3_nt: TGTGCCAGCAGCTTAGCGCAAGGGGGCGGATCTGGAAACACCATATATTTT

clone_size: .
v_call: TRBV28
d_call: TRBD2
j_call: TRBJ2-1
cdr3_aa: CASRPGGVLFRNEQSF
cdr3_nt: TGTGCCAGCAGGCCGGGGGGGGTATTGTTTAGAAATGAGCAGTCCTTC

clone_size: .
v_call: TRBV30
d_call: .
j_call: TRBJ1-4
cdr3_aa: CAWRVGQGLNEKLFF
cdr3_nt: TGTGCCTGGAGGGTCGGTCAGGGCCTTAATGAAAAACTGTTTTTT

clone_size: many
v_call: TRBV25-1
d_call: .
j_call: TRBJ2-3
cdr3_aa: CASRTLTDTQYF
cdr3_nt: TGTGCCAGCAGGACCTTGACAGATACGCAGTATTTT

clone_size: many
v_call: TRBV4-3
d_call: .
j_call: TRBJ2-1
cdr3_aa: CASSLERALYNEQFF
cdr3_nt: TGCGCCAGCAGCCTAGAACGGGCCCTCTACAATGAGCAGTTCTTC

clone_size: many
v_call: TRBV6-2/TRBV6-3
d_call: .
j_call: TRBJ1-1
cdr3_aa: CASSSFSLNTEAFF
cdr3_nt: TGTGCCAGCAGTTCGTTCTCATTGAACACTGAAGCTTTCTTT

clone_size: .
v_call: TRBV7-3
d_call: .
j_call: TRBJ2-1
cdr3_aa: CASSLIGGGYNEQFF
cdr3_nt: TGTGCCAGCAGCTTAATTGGCGGAGGCTACAATGAGCAGTTCTTC

clone_size: many
v_call: TRBV30
d_call: .
j_call: TRBJ2-5
cdr3_aa: CAWSVNGPRNQETQYF
cdr3_nt: TGTGCCTGGAGTGTAAACGGGCCTCGTAATCAAGAGACCCAGTACTTC

clone_size: many
v_call: TRBV7-9
d_call: TRBD1
j_call: TRBJ2-4
cdr3_aa: CASSTLQGVEYF
cdr3_nt: TGTGCCAGCAGCACGCTACAGGGGGTAGAGTACTTC

clone_size: many
v_call: TRBV4-2
d_call: .
j_call: TRBJ2-1
cdr3_aa: CASSQDVSGVPDEQFF
cdr3_nt: TGTGCCAGCAGCCAAGATGTTAGCGGAGTGCCCGATGAGCAGTTCTTC

clone_size: many
v_call: TRBV13
d_call: .
j_call: TRBJ2-3
cdr3_aa: CASSLWPGATGTDTQYF
cdr3_nt: TGTGCCAGCAGCTTATGGCCCGGGGCCACGGGCACAGATACGCAGTATTTT

clone_size: many
v_call: TRBV9
d_call: TRBD1
j_call: TRBJ1-1
cdr3_aa: CASSKTGRGTEAFF
cdr3_nt: TGTGCCAGCAGCAAGACAGGGAGAGGGACTGAAGCTTTCTTT

clone_size: few
v_call: TRBV5-1
d_call: .
j_call: TRBJ2-7
cdr3_aa: CASSLTVPSSYEQYF
cdr3_nt: TGCGCCAGCAGCTTAACAGTCCCCTCCTCCTACGAGCAGTACTTC

clone_size: .
v_call: TRBV6-5
d_call: .
j_call: TRBJ1-2
cdr3_aa: CASSPVSLDYDYTF
cdr3_nt: TGTGCCAGCAGCCCCGTGAGCCTTGACTATGACTACACCTTC

clone_size: .
v_call: TRBV3-1
d_call: .
j_call: TRBJ2-3
cdr3_aa: CASSGGWGEGTDTQYF
cdr3_nt: TGTGCCAGCAGCGGCGGCTGGGGGGAGGGCACAGATACGCAGTATTTT

clone_size: few
v_call: TRBV28
d_call: .
j_call: TRBJ2-7
cdr3_aa: CASRPGRKRGEQYF
cdr3_nt: TGTGCCAGCAGACCAGGGAGGAAAAGGGGCGAGCAGTACTTC

clone_size: .
v_call: TRBV4-1
d_call: .
j_call: TRBJ1-6
cdr3_aa: CASSQTLVSNSPLHF
cdr3_nt: TGCGCCAGCAGCCAAACACTCGTTTCCAATTCACCCCTCCACTTT